One and the same sample provided the 30 T cell receptor beta chains below, sequenced in a study of CD8+CD57+ T cells in acquired aplastic anemia. Patients picked for sequencing had shown CD8+CD57+ cell expansion detected by flow cytometry. Genomic DNA templated the TCR beta VDJ and CDR3 profiling. One entry per CDR3 protein results from TCRdb running MiXCR on the reads. This table has a few hundred thousand distinct CDR3 sequences, 82% appearing once. The sequenced material came from sorted CD4+, CD8+, or CD8+CD57+ T cells (not recorded which) from PBMCs. The receptor source for this set is a human donor with aplastic anemia.

The rearrangement uses TRBV7-9 and TRBJ1-1; D not resolved. The V and J ends lost 2 bases and 1 base respectively, with 5 bases between them. This CDR3 region has 13 residues. CDR1 and CDR2 (germline): SEHNR, FQNEAQ (reference sequence). DNA of the CDR3: TGTGCCAGCAGCTTAACGTCGAACACTGAAGCTTTCTTT. As protein: CASSLTSNTEAFF. Filled out from reference TRBV7-9 and TRBJ1-1, the complete variable domain reads DTGVSQNPRHKITKRGQNVTFRCDPISEHNRLYWYRQTLGQGPEFLTYFQNEAQLEKSRLLSDRFSAERPKGSFSTLEIQRTEQGDSAMYLCASSLTSNTEAFFGQGTRLTVV.

The chain combines TRBV4-3 with TRBJ2-3, with 7 bases fitting TRBD2. This CDR3 spans 15 amino acids. The V gene end was trimmed by 1 base and the J gene end by 4 bases; junction bases not matched to a gene: 5. Germline V gene lookup returns CDR1 LGHNA and CDR2 YSLEER. The CDR3 loop is CASSQASAGADTQYF. The DNA for the CDR3 is TGCGCCAGCAGCCAAGCTTCGGCGGGGGCAGATACGCAGTATTTT.

This clonotype was found a few times. The chain has TRBV2 and TRBJ2-3; D uncertain. Germline V lookup: CDR1 SNHLY, CDR2 FYNNEI. V was cut by 2 bases and J by 1 base, with 7 bases left in between. This CDR3 has 14 amino acids. Here the CDR3 DNA reads TGTGCCAGCAGTGAAAGCTGGGGCACAGATACGCAGTATTTT. This translates into CASSESWGTDTQYF.

Note on this clonotype: The junction departs from the called germline gene at one end, perhaps through a read error. The genes are TRBV9 and TRBJ1-6, with 8 positions matching TRBD1. Germline V gives CDR1 SGDLS, CDR2 YYNGEE. The CDR3 runs 14 residues. CDR3: CASSADRGGYDQYF. CDR3 sequence (DNA): TGTGCCAGCAGTGCAGACAGGGGAGGCTACGACCAGTACTTT.

The chain is built from TRBV20-1 and TRBJ1-5, with D unclear. Germline assignment: CDR1 DFQATT and CDR2 SNEGSKA (reference sequence). Deletions cut 6 bases from V and 7 bases from J, with 19 bases between. The CDR3 is 14 amino acids. CDR3 region: CSATAPAAGQPQHF. CDR3 DNA sequence: TGCAGTGCCACAGCACCCGCGGCGGGACAGCCCCAGCATTTT.

The gene calls are TRBV5-8 and TRBJ1-1, with a tentative D call TRBD1 (6 bases). V was shortened by 4 bases and J by 1 base, with 14 bases between the two germline ends. The CDR3 has 15 residues. Germline V gene data show CDR1 as SGHTS and CDR2 as YDEGEE. CDR3 sequence reads: CASSLTPTGNTEAFF. In DNA form, the CDR3 reads TGTGCCAGCAGCCTTACCCCGACAGGGAACACTGAAGCTTTCTTT.

The chain is built from TRBV7-3 and TRBJ2-1, with TRBD1 matching over 9 bases. Germline lookup yields CDR1 SGHTA and CDR2 FQGTGA. The V and J ends lost 6 bases and 8 bases, in that order; junction bases with no gene match: 11. The CDR3 is 15 residues long. As DNA, the CDR3 is TGTGCCAGCAGTTCAAGTAGACAGGGGGGGGATGAGCAGTTCTTC. Amino acids: CASSSSRQGGDEQFF.

This chain uses TRBV7-9 with TRBJ2-5, with D perhaps matching TRBD2 (5 bases). The CDR3 length is 15 residues. Per the germline V gene, CDR1 is SEHNR and CDR2 is FQNEAQ (reference sequence). V shed 0 bases and J shed 4 bases, with 12 bases lying between them. The CDR3 bases are TGTGCCAGCAGCTTAGCCAGCGGCACGGGAGAGACCCAGTACTTC. Translation gives CASSLASGTGETQYF.

The chain has TRBV9 and TRBJ2-5, with D perhaps given as TRBD1 or TRBD2 (5 bases each). The J call could be wrong; TRBJ2-4 is a better fit for the DNA end. Germline V CDR1 and CDR2: SGDLS, YYNGEE. The CDR3 extends over 12 amino acids. This CDR3 reads CASRGARDIQYF. The CDR3, as DNA: TGTGCCAGCCGAGGGGCTAGGGACATTCAGTACTTC.

About this clonotype itself: The CDR3 does not end in the conserved phenylalanine or tryptophan, so this is likely a read error. The DNA of the CDR3 is TGTGCCATCAGTCACGCCAATTCACAGTTCTAC. Protein product: CAISHANSQFY. The chain is built from TRBV10-3 and TRBJ2-1; D remains ambiguous. CDR3 size: 11 residues. Germline CDR1 ENHRY, CDR2 SYGVKD. The germline V and J ends were trimmed by 5 bases and 13 bases, with 12 bases remaining between them.

The chain has TRBV5-6 and TRBJ1-2; D remains unclear. With 4 bases removed from V and 7 bases from J, the gap between germline ends came to 14 bases. The germline gives CDR1 SGHDT, CDR2 YYEEEE. CDR3 length equals 13 residues. CDR3 region: CASSQDRAGGYTF. The CDR3 nucleotides read TGTGCCAGCAGCCAGGACCGGGCAGGTGGCTACACCTTC.

Regarding this clonotype: The conserved final phenylalanine or tryptophan is absent from the CDR3, which likely points to a read error. The limits of the CDR3 on the DNA are not certain, so only TCRdb's listed CDR3 is given. The chain couples TRBV7-2 to TRBJ1-5. The CDR3 is 13 amino acids long, termini counted. Germline V gene data show CDR1 as SGHTA and CDR2 as FQGNSA. CDR3: CASSLTGAHHTQY.

V usage is TRBV7-2 and J usage is TRBJ2-3; D may be TRBD2 (6 bases). The V gene's germline CDR1 is SGHTA and CDR2 FQGNSA. V was cut by 1 base and J by 11 bases, with 22 bases left in between. This CDR3 comprises 16 residues. Here the CDR3 reads CASSLGGGTDKDEQYF. The DNA of the CDR3 is TGTGCCAGCAGCTTAGGGGGAGGAACCGATAAGGATGAGCAGTATTTT.

This clonotype appeared many times. This chain connects TRBV7-3 to TRBJ2-2; the D is unclear. The CDR3 length is 12 residues. CDR1 is SGHTA, CDR2 FQGTGA, per germline. The V end was cut by 5 bases, the J end by 7 bases, with 8 bases between. This chain's CDR3 is CASSPSSGELFF. For the CDR3, the DNA is TGTGCCAGCAGCCCCTCGAGCGGGGAGCTGTTTTTT.

This clonotype has a handful of counts. This rearrangement joins TRBV7-2 to TRBJ2-1; 7 positions agree with TRBD1. The CDR3 sequence is 13 residues long. Unmatched junction bases numbered 7, after V lost 5 bases and J lost 9 bases. CDR1 is SGHTA and CDR2 is FQGNSA in the germline V gene. The CDR3 region is CASSLGQYGEQFF. The CDR3 DNA is TGTGCCAGCAGCCTGGGACAGTACGGTGAGCAGTTCTTC. The variable domain in full, completed from reference TRBV7-2 and TRBJ2-1, reads GAGVSQSPSNKVTEKGKDVELRCDPISGHTALYWYRQSLGQGLEFLIYFQGNSAPDKSGLPSDRFSAERTGGSVSTLTIQRTQQEDSAVYLCASSLGQYGEQFFGPGTRLTVL.

Comments on this clonotype: One end of the junction does not line up with germline, which may come from a read error. V and J are TRBV12-3 or TRBV12-4 and TRBJ1-2, with D possibly matching TRBD1 (5 bases). The CDR3 extends over 15 amino acids. CDR3 nucleotides: TGCGCCAGCAGCAGGGAAGGGACCCGAAACTATGGCTACACCTTC. This sequence encodes CASSREGTRNYGYTF.

In the case of this clonotype: Germline is not matched at one junction end, which may reflect a read error. This rearrangement joins TRBV5-1 to TRBJ1-2; 7 nucleotides agree with TRBD1. The V gene's germline CDR1 is SGHRS and CDR2 YFSETQ. The CDR3 contains 14 residues. The CDR3 DNA reads as TGTGCCAGCAGCTTTCGGGGAGGGGGCCATGGCTACACCTTC. Protein sequence: CASSFRGGGHGYTF.

Concerning this clonotype: Given the absence of the conserved phenylalanine or tryptophan at the CDR3 end, a read error is likely. Because the CDR3's place on the DNA is in doubt, the DNA is left out and the CDR3 is given as listed by TCRdb. CDR3: CASGDGGRDTEYC. J is TRBJ2-3 and V is TRBV7-9; the table calls TRBD1, which could not be checked here. The CDR3 spans 13 amino acids, including both terminal residues. Germline V gives CDR1 SEHNR, CDR2 FQNEAQ (reference sequence).

The rearrangement joins TRBV7-9 to TRBJ1-4, with a possible D match to TRBD1 (5 bases). In germline, CDR1 is SEHNR, CDR2 FQNEAQ (reference sequence). V was shortened by 3 bases and J by 6 bases, with 14 bases between the two germline ends. The CDR3 contains 15 residues. The CDR3 nucleotides read TGTGCCAGCAGCTTTCAGGGCTTCGGGGATGAAAAACTGTTTTTT. Protein sequence: CASSFQGFGDEKLFF.

The chain combines TRBV9 with TRBJ2-7; no definite D call. Trimming took 4 bases from V and 8 from J, leaving 22 bases between them. Germline-derived CDR1 and CDR2 are SGDLS and YYNGEE. The CDR3 covers 15 residues. The CDR3 protein is CASSLGEQNTYKQYF. CDR3 coding DNA: TGTGCCAGCAGCCTAGGAGAGCAGAATACCTATAAGCAGTACTTC.

Remarks on this clonotype: At one end the junction does not follow the germline gene, possibly because of a read error. This chain joins TRBV7-8 and TRBJ1-2, with unresolved D. The V gene's germline CDR1 is SGHVS and CDR2 FQNEAQ. This CDR3 comprises 15 residues. The CDR3 DNA reads as TGTGCCACCAGCAGAGAGGGAGAAGCCAACTATGGCTACACCTTC. This gives the protein CATSREGEANYGYTF. The full variable domain, in which reference TRBV7-8 and TRBJ1-2 provide the parts outside the CDR3, is GAGVSQSPRYKVAKRGQDVALRCDPISGHVSLFWYQQALGQGPEFLTYFQNEAQLDKSGLPSDRFFAERPEGSVSTLKIQRTQQEDSAVYLCATSREGEANYGYTFGSGTRLTVV.

The chain uses TRBV7-9 and TRBJ2-1; D may be TRBD1 or TRBD2 (5 bases each). The CDR3 runs 16 residues. Germline values: CDR1 SEHNR, CDR2 FQNEAQ (reference sequence). The V end lost 3 bases, the J end lost 13 bases, and 25 bases lay between the germline ends. Here the CDR3 reads CASSFQGSYGADDQFF. For the CDR3, the DNA is TGTGCCAGCAGCTTTCAGGGAAGCTACGGGGCCGACGACCAGTTCTTC. Variable domain in full (rest from reference TRBV7-9 and TRBJ2-1): DTGVSQNPRHKITKRGQNVTFRCDPISEHNRLYWYRQTLGQGPEFLTYFQNEAQLEKSRLLSDRFSAERPKGSFSTLEIQRTEQGDSAMYLCASSFQGSYGADDQFFGPGTRLTVL.

Notes on this clonotype: The junction departs from the called germline gene at one end, perhaps through a read error. V gene TRBV7-9 combines with J gene TRBJ2-3; unclear D gene. This CDR3 spans 13 amino acids. CDR1 and CDR2 (germline): SEHNR, FQNEAQ (reference sequence). This CDR3 reads CASGDGRTETQYF. The DNA for the CDR3 is TGTGCCAGCGGCGACGGAAGAACAGAGACGCAGTATTTT. The complete variable domain, with remaining parts taken from reference TRBV7-9 and TRBJ2-3, reads DTGVSQNPRHKITKRGQNVTFRCDPISEHNRLYWYRQTLGQGPEFLTYFQNEAQLEKSRLLSDRFSAERPKGSFSTLEIQRTEQGDSAMYLCASGDGRTETQYFGPGTRLTVL.

Note on this clonotype: A read error is likely, as this CDR3 ends without the conserved phenylalanine or tryptophan. No DNA is shown, since the ends of the CDR3 on it are uncertain; the CDR3 is the one TCRdb lists. V gene TRBV7-8 combines with J gene TRBJ2-3; whether TRBD2, the table's D call, matches the DNA was not checked. CDR1 SGHVS and CDR2 FQNEAQ come from the germline V gene. The CDR3 is made up of 12 amino acids, end residues included. The CDR3 loop reads CASSLGGGTESH.

This clonotype came up a few times. The chain is built from TRBV7-3 and TRBJ2-7; D is possibly TRBD1 (5 bases). Germline CDR1 SGHTA, CDR2 FQGTGA. The CDR3 runs to 18 residues. V was clipped by 8 bases and J by 0 bases, with 26 bases between them. The CDR3 DNA reads as TGTGCCAGCTCAAGACAGCCCAACGCCGTTGAACACTCCTACGAGCAGTACGTC. This translates into CASSRQPNAVEHSYEQYV.

Written as DNA, the CDR3 is TGTGCCAGCAGGATAGCGCACTGGACAAAAGAGACCCAGTACTTC. It specifies CASRIAHWTKETQYF. This chain connects TRBV7-6 to TRBJ2-5; perhaps D is TRBD1 or TRBD2 (5 bases each). The CDR3 is 15 residues long. Germline V CDR1 and CDR2: SGHVS, FNYEAQ. V dropped 6 bases and J dropped 3 bases, with 17 bases sitting between them.

In the case of this clonotype: The CDR3 does not close with the conserved phenylalanine or tryptophan, likely indicating a read error. V and J are TRBV2 and TRBJ2-1; 8 positions match TRBD2. The CDR3 consists of 16 residues. Germline CDR1 and CDR2: SNHLY and FYNNEI. V lost 6 bases, J lost 8 bases, and 15 bases stayed unmatched. The CDR3 bases are TGTGCCAGCAGCTTAGAAAGACGCGGGGGGAGCGATGAGCAGTTCTGC. This gives the protein CASSLERRGGSDEQFC.

Here the CDR3 reads CASSTGTGFSYEQYF. CDR3 sequence (DNA): TGTGCCAGCAGCACCGGGACGGGATTCTCCTACGAGCAGTACTTC. The chain uses TRBV7-9 and TRBJ2-7; D assignment may be TRBD1 or TRBD2 (5 bases each). Trimming took off 5 bases at V and 0 bases at J, with 14 bases between the two ends. In germline, CDR1 is SEHNR, CDR2 FQNEAQ (reference sequence). The CDR3 has 15 amino acids.

As regards this clonotype: This likely comes from a read error, as the CDR3 has no conserved phenylalanine or tryptophan at its end. The gene calls are TRBV10-3 and TRBJ2-1, with 8 bases matching TRBD2. Per the germline V gene, CDR1 is ENHRY and CDR2 is SYGVKD. This CDR3 is built from 16 residues. V shed 6 bases and J 8 bases; nucleotides not matched to a gene: 15. The CDR3 region is CAISRGGDDAQYEQFT. In DNA, the CDR3 is TGTGCCATCAGCCGGGGGGGCGATGACGCTCAGTATGAGCAGTTCACC.

In its sample, this clonotype was seen once. Compared with germline, one end of the junction differs, possibly owing to a read error. The CDR3 DNA reads as TGTGCCAGCAGCTTGACAGGGTGCACCGACCAGGTCTTC. Translated: CASSLTGCTDQVF. The chain uses TRBV7-2 and TRBJ2-1; 7 nucleotides match TRBD1. Germline V gives CDR1 SGHTA, CDR2 FQGNSA. There are 13 residues in the CDR3.